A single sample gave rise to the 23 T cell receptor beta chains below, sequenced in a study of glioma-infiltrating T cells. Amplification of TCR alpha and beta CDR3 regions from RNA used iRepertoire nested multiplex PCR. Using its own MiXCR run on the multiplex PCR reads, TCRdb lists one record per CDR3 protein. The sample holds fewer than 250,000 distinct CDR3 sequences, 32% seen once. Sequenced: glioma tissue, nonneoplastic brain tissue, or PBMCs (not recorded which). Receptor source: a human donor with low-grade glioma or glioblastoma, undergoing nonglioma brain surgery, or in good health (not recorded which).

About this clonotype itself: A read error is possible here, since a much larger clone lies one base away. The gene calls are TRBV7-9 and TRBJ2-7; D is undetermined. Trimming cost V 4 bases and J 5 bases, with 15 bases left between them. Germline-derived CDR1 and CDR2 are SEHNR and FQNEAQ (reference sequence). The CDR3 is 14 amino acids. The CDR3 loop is CASSSPGFADEQYF. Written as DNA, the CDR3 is TGTGCCAGCAGCTCCCCCGGATTCGCAGACGAGCAGTACTTC.

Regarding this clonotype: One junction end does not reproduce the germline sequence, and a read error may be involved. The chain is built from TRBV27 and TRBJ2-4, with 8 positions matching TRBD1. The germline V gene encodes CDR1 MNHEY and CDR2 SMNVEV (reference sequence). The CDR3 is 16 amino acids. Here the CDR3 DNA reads TGTGACAGCAGTCAACGACAGGGGAGGAGCAAAAACATTCAGTACTTC. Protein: CDSSQRQGRSKNIQYF.

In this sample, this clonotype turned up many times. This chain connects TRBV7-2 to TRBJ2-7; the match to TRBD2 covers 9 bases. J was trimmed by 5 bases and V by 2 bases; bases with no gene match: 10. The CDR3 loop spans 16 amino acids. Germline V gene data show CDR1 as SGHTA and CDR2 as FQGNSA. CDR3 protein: CASSLFFGGRGNEQYF. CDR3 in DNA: TGTGCCAGCAGCTTATTCTTTGGCGGGAGGGGAAACGAGCAGTACTTC.

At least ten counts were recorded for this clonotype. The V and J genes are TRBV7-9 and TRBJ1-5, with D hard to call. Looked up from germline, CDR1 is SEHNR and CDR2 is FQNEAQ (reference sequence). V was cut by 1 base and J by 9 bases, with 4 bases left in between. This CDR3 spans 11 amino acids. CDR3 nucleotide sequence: TGTGCCAGCAGCTTAGAAGGGCCCCAGCATTTT. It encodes CASSLEGPQHF.

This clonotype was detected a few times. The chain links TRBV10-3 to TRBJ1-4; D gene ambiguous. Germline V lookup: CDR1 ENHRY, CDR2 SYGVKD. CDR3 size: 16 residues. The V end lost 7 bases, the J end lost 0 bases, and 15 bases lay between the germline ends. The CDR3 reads CAITYFTRATNEKLFF. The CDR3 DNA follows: TGTGCCATCACTTACTTCACCCGAGCAACTAATGAAAAACTGTTTTTT.

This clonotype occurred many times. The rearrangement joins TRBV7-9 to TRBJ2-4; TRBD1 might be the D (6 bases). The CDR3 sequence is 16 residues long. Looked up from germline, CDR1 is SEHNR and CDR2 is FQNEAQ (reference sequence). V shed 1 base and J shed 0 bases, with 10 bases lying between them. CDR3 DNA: TGTGCCAGCAGCTTAGGCGCAGGGGTAGCCAAAAACATTCAGTACTTC. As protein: CASSLGAGVAKNIQYF.

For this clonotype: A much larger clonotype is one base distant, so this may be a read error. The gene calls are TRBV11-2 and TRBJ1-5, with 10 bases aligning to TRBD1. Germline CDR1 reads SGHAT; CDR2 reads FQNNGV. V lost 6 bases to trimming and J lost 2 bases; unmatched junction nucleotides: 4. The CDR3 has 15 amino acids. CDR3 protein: CASRVGTGGNQPQHF. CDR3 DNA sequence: TGTGCCAGCAGAGTGGGGACAGGGGGCAATCAGCCCCAGCATTTT.

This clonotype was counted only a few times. The CDR3: CASSSPGVGGTGELFF. The CDR3, as DNA: TGTGCCAGCAGCAGTCCGGGGGTTGGGGGAACCGGGGAGCTGTTTTTT. The J gene is TRBJ2-2, the V gene TRBV7-2, with a possible D match to TRBD2 (6 bases). CDR3 length: 16 amino acids. Trimming pared 5 bases from V and 5 bases from J, leaving 18 bases between. In germline, CDR1 is SGHTA, CDR2 FQGNSA.

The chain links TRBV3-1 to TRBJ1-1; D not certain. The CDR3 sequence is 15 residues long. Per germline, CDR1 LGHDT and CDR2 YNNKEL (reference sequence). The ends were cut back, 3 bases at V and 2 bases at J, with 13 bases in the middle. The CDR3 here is CASSHSRAKNTEAFF. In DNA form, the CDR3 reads TGTGCCAGCAGCCACTCAAGGGCCAAAAACACTGAAGCTTTCTTT.

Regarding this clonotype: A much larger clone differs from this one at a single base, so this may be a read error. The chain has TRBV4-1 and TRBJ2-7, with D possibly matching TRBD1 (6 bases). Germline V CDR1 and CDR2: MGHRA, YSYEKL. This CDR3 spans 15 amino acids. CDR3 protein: CSSSQPQGRLYEQYF. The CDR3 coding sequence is TGCTCCAGCAGCCAACCACAGGGAAGACTCTACGAGCAGTACTTC.

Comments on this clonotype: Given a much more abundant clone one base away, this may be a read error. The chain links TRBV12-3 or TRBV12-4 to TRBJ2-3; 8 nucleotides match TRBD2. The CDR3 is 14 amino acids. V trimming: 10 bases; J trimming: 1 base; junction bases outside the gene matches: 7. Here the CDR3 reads CATVLAEGTDTQYF. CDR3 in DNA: TGTGCCACTGTACTAGCGGAAGGCACAGATACGCAGTATTTT.

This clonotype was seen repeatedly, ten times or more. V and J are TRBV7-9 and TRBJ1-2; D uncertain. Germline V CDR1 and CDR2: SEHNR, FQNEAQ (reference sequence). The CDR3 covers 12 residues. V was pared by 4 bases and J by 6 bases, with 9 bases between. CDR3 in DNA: TGTGCCAGCAGCTCGTCAGAAGATGGCTACACCTTC. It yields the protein CASSSSEDGYTF.

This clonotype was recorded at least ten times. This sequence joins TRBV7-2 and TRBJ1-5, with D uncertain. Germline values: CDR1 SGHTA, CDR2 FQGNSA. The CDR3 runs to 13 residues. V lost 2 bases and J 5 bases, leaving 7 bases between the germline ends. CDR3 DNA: TGTGCCAGCAGCTTATTAGGGTATCAGCCCCAGCATTTT. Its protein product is CASSLLGYQPQHF.

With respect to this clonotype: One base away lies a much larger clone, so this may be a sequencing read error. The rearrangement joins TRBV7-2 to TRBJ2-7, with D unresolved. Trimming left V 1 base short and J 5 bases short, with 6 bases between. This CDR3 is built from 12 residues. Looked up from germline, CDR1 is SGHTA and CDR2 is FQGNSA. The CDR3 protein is CASSLGTHEQYF. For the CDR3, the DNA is TGTGCCAGCAGCTTAGGGACCCACGAGCAGTACTTC. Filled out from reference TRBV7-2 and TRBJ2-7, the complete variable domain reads GAGVSQSPSNKVTEKGKDVELRCDPISGHTALYWYRQSLGQGLEFLIYFQGNSAPDKSGLPSDRFSAERTGGSVSTLTIQRTQQEDSAVYLCASSLGTHEQYFGPGTRLTVT.

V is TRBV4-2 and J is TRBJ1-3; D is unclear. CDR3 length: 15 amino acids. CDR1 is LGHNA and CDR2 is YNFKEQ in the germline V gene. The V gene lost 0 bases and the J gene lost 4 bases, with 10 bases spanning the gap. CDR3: CASSQDRGAGNTIYF. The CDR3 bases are TGTGCCAGCAGCCAAGATCGGGGAGCCGGAAACACCATATATTTT.

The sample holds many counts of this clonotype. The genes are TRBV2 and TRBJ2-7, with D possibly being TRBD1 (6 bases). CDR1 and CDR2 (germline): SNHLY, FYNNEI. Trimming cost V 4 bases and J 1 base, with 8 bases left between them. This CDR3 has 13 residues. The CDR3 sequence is CASSGQDSYEQYF. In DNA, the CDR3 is TGTGCCAGCAGTGGACAGGATTCCTACGAGCAGTACTTC.

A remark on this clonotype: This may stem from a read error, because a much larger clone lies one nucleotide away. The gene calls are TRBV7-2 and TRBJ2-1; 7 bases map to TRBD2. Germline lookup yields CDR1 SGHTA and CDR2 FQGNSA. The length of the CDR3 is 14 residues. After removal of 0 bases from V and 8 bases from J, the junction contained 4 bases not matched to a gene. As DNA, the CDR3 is TGTGCCAGCAGCTTAGCGGCAGGGAGGGATGAGCAGTTCTTC. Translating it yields CASSLAAGRDEQFF. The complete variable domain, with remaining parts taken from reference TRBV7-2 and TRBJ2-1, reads GAGVSQSPSNKVTEKGKDVELRCDPISGHTALYWYRQSLGQGLEFLIYFQGNSAPDKSGLPSDRFSAERTGGSVSTLTIQRTQQEDSAVYLCASSLAAGRDEQFFGPGTRLTVL.

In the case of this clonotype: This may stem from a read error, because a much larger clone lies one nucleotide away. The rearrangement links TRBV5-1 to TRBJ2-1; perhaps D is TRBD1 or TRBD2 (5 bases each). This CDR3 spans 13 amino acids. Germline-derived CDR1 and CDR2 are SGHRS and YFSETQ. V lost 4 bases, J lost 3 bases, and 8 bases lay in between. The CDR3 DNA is TGCGCCAGCAGCCGAGGGGACTACAATGAGCAGTTCTTC. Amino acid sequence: CASSRGDYNEQFF.

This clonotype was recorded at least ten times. CDR3 nucleotide sequence: TGTGCCAGCAGTTTATCGCCAGGGGGGCAGGGTGATCAGCCCCAGCATTTT. Protein: CASSLSPGGQGDQPQHF. The chain carries TRBV27 and TRBJ1-5; 7 bases are shared with TRBD1. This CDR3 comprises 17 residues. Germline CDR1 MNHEY, CDR2 SMNVEV (reference sequence). The V and J ends lost 0 bases and 5 bases, in that order; junction bases with no gene match: 10.

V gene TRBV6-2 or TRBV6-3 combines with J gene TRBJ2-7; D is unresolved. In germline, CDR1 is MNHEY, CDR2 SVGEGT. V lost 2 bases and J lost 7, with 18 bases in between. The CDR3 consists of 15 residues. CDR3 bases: TGTGCCAGCAGTTACCAAGGACCGGGCTGGAAAGAGCAGTACTTC. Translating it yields CASSYQGPGWKEQYF.

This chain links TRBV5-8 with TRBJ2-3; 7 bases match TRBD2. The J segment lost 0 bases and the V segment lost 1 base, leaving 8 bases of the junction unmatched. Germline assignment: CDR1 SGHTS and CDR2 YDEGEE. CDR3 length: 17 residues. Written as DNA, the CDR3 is TGTGCCAGCAGCTTGCCCTTAGCGGGTCTAAGCACAGATACGCAGTATTTT. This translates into CASSLPLAGLSTDTQYF.

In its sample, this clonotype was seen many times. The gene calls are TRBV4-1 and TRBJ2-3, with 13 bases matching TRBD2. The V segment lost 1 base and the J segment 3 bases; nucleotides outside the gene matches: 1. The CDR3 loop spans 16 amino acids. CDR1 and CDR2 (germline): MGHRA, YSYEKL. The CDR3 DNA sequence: TGCGCCAGCAGCCAAGTGGGACTAGCGGGAACAGATACGCAGTATTTT. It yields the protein CASSQVGLAGTDTQYF.

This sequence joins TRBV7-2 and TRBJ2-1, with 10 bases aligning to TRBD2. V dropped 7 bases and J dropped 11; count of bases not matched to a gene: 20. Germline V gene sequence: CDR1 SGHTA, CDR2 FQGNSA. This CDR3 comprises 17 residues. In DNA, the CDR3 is TGTGCCAGCACCGAAGCGGGAGGGCCTCGAGGTAGAAATAAGCAGTTCTTC. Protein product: CASTEAGGPRGRNKQFF.